This TCR beta chain is from a study of T cells in women clearing cervical HPV infection. For the study at large: Controls gave blood once infection was undetectable; cases at lesion identification. Only a few women had HLA typing results available.

Notes on the study in general: TRBV6-7 relative abundance averaged around 0.11% in cases and around 0.17% in controls.

In regard to this clone: Its antigen is unknown. The missing CDR3 end, 3 residues past where the read stops, is filled in from the germline J gene.

The method was immunoSEQ multiplex PCR; TCRdb's version includes in-frame clones alone and lacks a portion of them. The sample totals about 48,000 clones. The CDR3 is 13 amino acids. Looked up from germline, CDR1 is SGHTA and CDR2 is FQGNSA. Trimming took off 8 bases at V and 4 bases at J, with 14 bases between the two ends. The source material was blood buffy coat. The origin of this receptor is a woman between 18 and 70 years old with a cervical HPV16 infection that either progressed to CIN3+ or cleared (not recorded which). The chain carries TRBV7-2 and TRBJ1-2; D may be TRBD1 (5 bases). The CDR3 here is CASRGEVSYGYTF. The sequenced part of the CDR3 DNA is TGTGCCAGCCGGGGGGAGGTATCCTATGGC. Combining the CDR3 with reference TRBV7-2 and TRBJ1-2 gives the whole variable domain GAGVSQSPSNKVTEKGKDVELRCDPISGHTALYWYRQSLGQGLEFLIYFQGNSAPDKSGLPSDRFSAERTGGSVSTLTIQRTQQEDSAVYLCASRGEVSYGYTFGSGTRLTVV.